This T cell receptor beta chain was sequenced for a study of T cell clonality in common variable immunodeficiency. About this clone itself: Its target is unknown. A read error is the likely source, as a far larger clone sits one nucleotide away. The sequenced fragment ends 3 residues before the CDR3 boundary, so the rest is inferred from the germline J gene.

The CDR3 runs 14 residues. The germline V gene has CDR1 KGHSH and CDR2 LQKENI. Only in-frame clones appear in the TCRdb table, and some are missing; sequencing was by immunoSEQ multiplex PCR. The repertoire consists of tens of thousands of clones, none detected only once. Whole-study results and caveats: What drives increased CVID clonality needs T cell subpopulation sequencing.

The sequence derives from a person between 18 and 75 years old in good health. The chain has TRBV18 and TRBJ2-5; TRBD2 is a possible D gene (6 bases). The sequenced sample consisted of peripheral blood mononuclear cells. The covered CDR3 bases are TGTGTCAGCTCACAACCGGGACTCCAAGAGACC. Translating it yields CVSSQPGLQET. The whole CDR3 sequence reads CVSSQPGLQETQYF.